The 6 T cell receptor beta chains presented below share a single source sample, sequenced in a study of blood T cell repertoires in COVID-19 (dated by TCRdb to the early 2020s). The library came from the immunoSEQ multiplex PCR assay. Held by TCRdb, this immuneACCESS table contains in-frame sequences only and omits some clones. Under half of the omission traces to an unresolved V gene where checked; the cause of the rest is unknown. Counted in this sample were under 550,000 clones; around nine tenths of them appeared once. The top ten clones comprise 0.8% to 0.9% of the sample. The sample taken for sequencing was peripheral blood. The receptor source for this set is a man younger than 35 with COVID-19, enrolled during active disease.

The chain joins TRBV5-1 to TRBJ2-3; the D gene is possibly TRBD2 (5 bases). V lost 4 bases and J 0 bases, leaving 15 bases between the germline ends. The CDR3 length is 16 residues. Germline loops: CDR1 SGHRS, CDR2 YFSETQ. CDR3 sequence: CASSGPDRTSTDTQYF. CDR3 DNA: TGCGCCAGCAGCGGCCCCGACCGGACTAGCACAGATACGCAGTATTTT.

This chain links TRBV5-1 with TRBJ1-1; D not certain. The CDR3 spans 14 residues. Germline assignment: CDR1 SGHRS and CDR2 YFSETQ. V lost 0 bases to trimming and J lost 5 bases, with 11 bases between them. The CDR3 coding sequence is TGCGCCAGCAGCTTGGACTCGGGAGGGACTGAAGCTTTCTTT. Its protein is CASSLDSGGTEAFF.

This clone appeared a single time. The chain links TRBV13 to TRBJ1-5; D call uncertain. V shed 3 bases and J shed 5 bases, with 17 bases lying between them. This CDR3 comprises 16 residues. Per germline, CDR1 PRHDT and CDR2 FYEKMQ (reference sequence). The CDR3 is CASSFGRSELYQPQHF. Here the CDR3 DNA reads TGTGCCAGCAGCTTCGGTCGGTCCGAGTTGTATCAGCCCCAGCATTTT.

This chain joins TRBV5-4 and TRBJ1-2; D uncertain. V was cut by 0 bases and J by 0 bases, with 9 bases left in between. Germline V CDR1 and CDR2: SGHNT, YYREEE (reference sequence). The CDR3 spans 15 residues. This CDR3 reads CASSLGSQPNYGYTF. The CDR3 bases are TGTGCCAGCAGCTTGGGTTCACAGCCTAACTATGGCTACACCTTC.

The chain employs TRBV9 and TRBJ2-2, with D hard to call. The CDR3 has 14 residues. The ends were cut back, 4 bases at V and 0 bases at J, with 7 bases in the middle. The germline V gene encodes CDR1 SGDLS and CDR2 YYNGEE. As DNA, the CDR3 is TGTGCCAGCAGCAGAACAACGAACACCGGGGAGCTGTTTTTT. This sequence encodes CASSRTTNTGELFF.

The rearrangement joins TRBV10-1 to TRBJ1-1, with a weak D call TRBD1 (5 bases). The germline CDR1 and CDR2 sequences are WNHNN and SYGVQD (reference sequence). V dropped 5 bases and J dropped 2 bases, with 12 bases sitting between them. The CDR3 has 14 amino acids. CDR3 in DNA: TGCGCCAGCAGTTCCGGGACTTCCAACACTGAAGCTTTCTTT. Translated, it gives CASSSGTSNTEAFF.